Described below is a single T cell receptor beta chain sequence and its context. As yet, its antigen is unknown. Profiled with immunoSEQ multiplex PCR; TCRdb holds only in-frame clones, not every one. The profile shows around 30,000 clones, roughly 60% of them singletons. From germline, CDR1 is MNHEY and CDR2 SVGAGI. This CDR3 comprises 15 residues. Trimming took 4 bases from V and 2 from J; bases not matched to a gene: 1. This sample is part of a study of vaccination effects on CD4 cells after COVID-19. Study-level background: Wells of two million PBMC each were grown with about 9.3 IU/ml IL-2 and 9.5 to 10 ug/ml peptides.

When 10 to 11 days of culture had elapsed, CD4+ T cells were isolated. The authors replaced half the medium with IL-2 medium on days 3 and 7. Notes on the study in general: Late in the post-vaccination period, infection-induced and vaccine-induced clones underwent marked clonal contraction.

This clonotype originated in a human donor who received a COVID-19 vaccine. The chain joins TRBV6-5 to TRBJ1-5; TRBD1 aligns across 11 bases. Here the sequenced sample was CD4+ T cells from PBMCs cultured without peptide, taken before COVID-19 vaccination. The CDR3 protein is CASSSGQGGNQPQHF. DNA of the CDR3: TGTGCCAGCAGTTCGGGACAGGGGGGCAATCAGCCCCAGCATTTT.